These 30 T cell receptor beta chains originate from one sample sequenced in a study of CD8+CD57+ T cells in acquired aplastic anemia. CDR3 and TCR beta VDJ profiling relied on a genomic DNA template. TCRdb used MiXCR to reprocess the reads, holding one entry per CDR3 protein. The sample records about 140,000 distinct CDR3 sequences, approximately 41% being singletons. Sequencing input: sorted CD4+, CD8+, or CD8+CD57+ T cells (not recorded which) from PBMCs. Every receptor here comes from a human donor in good health, serving as a control.

Many counts were recorded for this clonotype. This chain connects TRBV2 to TRBJ2-7, with D unresolved. CDR1 is SNHLY and CDR2 is FYNNEI in the germline V gene. Trimming cost V 2 bases and J 9 bases, with 20 bases left between them. The CDR3 has 15 amino acids. The CDR3 reads CASSESLLNMVGQYF. The CDR3 coding sequence is TGTGCCAGCAGTGAATCTCTACTTAATATGGTGGGGCAGTACTTC.

The V and J genes are TRBV7-6 and TRBJ1-3; tentative D call: TRBD1 (5 bases). The CDR3 spans 11 residues. Germline assignment: CDR1 SGHVS and CDR2 FNYEAQ. V lost 5 bases, J lost 11 bases, and 10 bases lay in between. The CDR3 nucleotides read TGTGCCAGCAGCAATCGGGGGGCCATATATTTT. Its translation is CASSNRGAIYF.

In regard to this clonotype: A single base separates this from a much larger clone, so it may be a read error. The chain links TRBV19 to TRBJ2-1; 9 bases are shared with TRBD2. This CDR3 has 16 residues. Germline V gives CDR1 LNHDA, CDR2 SQIVND (reference sequence). The CDR3 protein is CGSSSLFSGSYNEQFF. CDR3 DNA sequence: TGTGGCAGTAGTAGCCTTTTTAGCGGGAGTTACAATGAGCAGTTCTTC. The variable domain in full, with the rest retrieved from reference TRBV19 and TRBJ2-1, is DGGITQSPKYLFRKEGQNVTLSCEQNLNHDAMYWYRQDPGQGLRLIYYSQIVNDFQKGDIAEGYSVSREKKESFPLTVTSAQKNPTAFYLCGSSSLFSGSYNEQFFGPGTRLTVL.

This clonotype was seen ten or more times. The rearrangement links TRBV20-1 to TRBJ1-2, with 8 nucleotides matching TRBD1. This CDR3 is 12 amino acids long. Germline V gene sequence: CDR1 DFQATT, CDR2 SNEGSKA (reference sequence). The ends lost 3 bases at V and 5 bases at J; junction bases unmatched: 2. The CDR3 reads CSASWTGYGYTF. In nucleotides, the CDR3 is TGCAGTGCTAGTTGGACAGGGTATGGCTACACCTTC.

This clonotype was recorded at least ten times. This chain links TRBV2 with TRBJ1-5; D is unclear. V lost 3 bases to trimming and J lost 3 bases, with 9 bases between them. Germline V lookup: CDR1 SNHLY, CDR2 FYNNEI. The CDR3 is 14 residues long. The CDR3 DNA reads as TGTGCCAGCAGTGATCGTCAGGTCAATCAGCCCCAGCATTTT. Protein: CASSDRQVNQPQHF.

This clonotype showed up many times. This chain uses TRBV11-2 with TRBJ2-3; perhaps TRBD1 as D (5 bases). With 3 bases removed from V and 2 bases from J, the gap between germline ends came to 9 bases. The CDR3 sequence is 14 residues long. Germline loops: CDR1 SGHAT, CDR2 FQNNGV. The CDR3 protein is CASSFKGFTDTQYF. The CDR3 DNA reads TGTGCCAGCAGCTTTAAGGGGTTCACAGATACGCAGTATTTT.

As concerns this clonotype: This sequence may be a read error, since a much larger clone differs from it by one base. CDR3 coding DNA: TGTGCCAGCAATAAGGGGGATGCGCGAGAAAAACTGTTTTTT. Protein product: CASNKGDAREKLFF. The V and J genes are TRBV6-4 and TRBJ1-4; D possibly corresponds to TRBD1 (6 bases). V dropped 7 bases and J dropped 8 bases, with 17 bases sitting between them. The CDR3 consists of 14 residues. CDR1 and CDR2 (germline): MRHNA, SNTAGT.

This clonotype was counted once. The rearrangement joins TRBV9 to TRBJ2-1; a weak D match, TRBD2 (6 bases). Germline lookup yields CDR1 SGDLS and CDR2 YYNGEE. Trimming took off 4 bases at V and 6 bases at J, with 8 bases between the two ends. The CDR3 has 12 amino acids. This CDR3 reads CASSPGSNEQFF. CDR3 bases: TGTGCCAGCAGCCCCGGGAGCAATGAGCAGTTCTTC.

This clonotype was counted many times. The rearrangement joins TRBV7-2 to TRBJ1-2, with unresolved D. This CDR3 spans 14 amino acids. Trimming pared 2 bases from V and 4 bases from J, leaving 11 bases between. CDR1 is SGHTA, CDR2 FQGNSA, per germline. The CDR3 bases are TGTGCCAGCAGCTTACGGGAGGGAAGCTATGGCTACACCTTC. The encoded protein is CASSLREGSYGYTF.

The CDR3 reads CATSRDGQGGGYTF. As DNA, the CDR3 is TGTGCCACCAGCAGAGACGGACAGGGAGGTGGCTACACCTTC. This chain connects TRBV15 to TRBJ1-2; TRBD1 matches 8 bases. The CDR3 consists of 14 residues. V was pared by 0 bases and J by 7 bases, with 4 bases of the junction left unmatched. The germline V gene has CDR1 LNHNV and CDR2 YYDKDF (reference sequence).

This clonotype was found a few times. The gene calls are TRBV12-3 or TRBV12-4 and TRBJ1-2, with 8 bases lining up with TRBD1. The ends lost 4 bases at V and 4 bases at J; junction bases unmatched: 5. The CDR3 sequence is 14 residues long. The CDR3 here is CASSSTGGSYGYTF. The CDR3 DNA follows: TGTGCCAGCAGTTCTACAGGGGGTTCCTATGGCTACACCTTC.

Details on this clonotype: Sequence at one end of the junction differs from germline and may be a read error. J is TRBJ1-2 and V is TRBV10-3; 12 bases map to TRBD1. The CDR3 runs 15 residues. The germline V gene has CDR1 ENHRY and CDR2 SYGVKD. The CDR3 region is CASSQPGQGAAGYTF. The DNA for the CDR3 is TGTGCCAGCAGTCAGCCGGGACAGGGGGCGGCTGGCTACACCTTC.

In this sample, this clonotype turned up a few times. The rearrangement uses TRBV28 and TRBJ1-5, with D possibly matching TRBD1 (6 bases). The germline gives CDR1 MDHEN, CDR2 SYDVKM. V lost 7 bases to trimming and J lost 6 bases, with 10 bases between them. The CDR3 is 12 amino acids. The CDR3 here is CASTGVGQPQHF. The CDR3 DNA sequence: TGTGCCAGCACAGGGGTGGGTCAGCCCCAGCATTTT.

This clonotype was seen many times. The J gene is TRBJ2-2, the V gene TRBV9; no reliable D call. The CDR3 length is 15 residues. Trimming stripped 0 bases from V and 7 bases from J, with 13 bases between. Per the germline V gene, CDR1 is SGDLS and CDR2 is YYNGEE. The CDR3 DNA reads TGTGCCAGCAGCGTAGCTTCGTTTCTGGACGGGGAGCTGTTTTTT. Residues: CASSVASFLDGELFF. The complete variable domain, with remaining parts taken from reference TRBV9 and TRBJ2-2, reads DSGVTQTPKHLITATGQRVTLRCSPRSGDLSVYWYQQSLDQGLQFLIQYYNGEERAKGNILERFSAQQFPDLHSELNLSSLELGDSALYFCASSVASFLDGELFFGEGSRLTVL.

J is TRBJ2-7 and V is TRBV30, with a possible D match to TRBD1 (6 bases). The CDR3 sequence is 13 residues long. Trimming pared 7 bases from V and 4 bases from J, leaving 17 bases between. The germline gives CDR1 GTSNPN, CDR2 SVGIG (reference sequence). The CDR3 sequence is CALVQPDRYEQYF. CDR3 nucleotides: TGTGCCTTAGTACAACCCGACAGGTACGAGCAGTACTTC.

The CDR3: CASSGTVMNTEAFF. The CDR3 DNA reads as TGTGCCAGCAGTGGAACGGTGATGAACACTGAAGCTTTCTTT. This sequence joins TRBV2 and TRBJ1-1; no reliable D call. With 4 bases removed from V and 0 bases from J, the gap between germline ends came to 9 bases. The CDR3 spans 14 residues. The germline CDR1 and CDR2 sequences are SNHLY and FYNNEI.

J is TRBJ2-3 and V is TRBV29-1, with a tentative D call TRBD2 (6 bases). Germline V gene lookup returns CDR1 SQVTM and CDR2 ANQGSEA. V was cut by 0 bases and J by 6 bases, with 19 bases left in between. This CDR3 comprises 16 residues. CDR3 in DNA: TGCAGCGTTGAAGATGGGTACAGCCACCGGGGGGATACGCAGTATTTT. Encoded protein: CSVEDGYSHRGDTQYF.

The genes are TRBV7-9 and TRBJ1-2, with no clear D. The CDR3 has 12 residues. The germline V gene has CDR1 SEHNR and CDR2 FQNEAQ (reference sequence). V shed 10 bases and J shed 7 bases, with 16 bases lying between them. The CDR3 here is CANGYPGAGYTF. The CDR3 DNA sequence: TGTGCCAACGGCTACCCGGGTGCTGGCTACACCTTC.

This clonotype was seen at least ten times. The chain has TRBV4-1 and TRBJ1-2; possible D gene TRBD1, 6 bases. The CDR3 totals 15 residues. From germline, CDR1 is MGHRA and CDR2 YSYEKL. V was clipped by 1 base and J by 4 bases, with 13 bases between them. DNA for the CDR3: TGCGCCAGCAGCCAAGTCGTGGGGGGCGTCTATGGCTACACCTTC. The encoded protein is CASSQVVGGVYGYTF.

This chain links TRBV25-1 with TRBJ1-6; no firm D call. CDR1 and CDR2 from the germline V gene are MGHDK and SYGVNS. There are 13 residues in the CDR3. V was cut by 6 bases and J by 11 bases, with 14 bases left in between. The CDR3, as DNA: TGTGCCAGCAGCAGGAACCTTTTTCCACCCCTCCACTTT. Translated: CASSRNLFPPLHF. The variable domain in full, completed from reference TRBV25-1 and TRBJ1-6, reads EADIYQTPRYLVIGTGKKITLECSQTMGHDKMYWYQQDPGMELHLIHYSYGVNSTEKGDLSSESTVSRIRTEHFPLTLESARPSHTSQYLCASSRNLFPPLHFGNGTRLTVT.

This clonotype was seen a few times. Being one base from a much bigger clone, this may be a read error. The rearrangement joins TRBV4-1 to TRBJ2-7; 14 nucleotides match TRBD2. The CDR3 spans 16 residues. The V gene's germline CDR1 is MGHRA and CDR2 YSYEKL. CDR3 DNA sequence: TGCGCCAGCAGCGGACTAGCGGGGGGCCAAAGGAACGAGCAGCACTTC. This codes for CASSGLAGGQRNEQHF.

About this clonotype itself: This may arise from a read error, as a much more abundant clone is one base away. J is TRBJ1-1 and V is TRBV7-9; D call uncertain. The length of the CDR3 is 15 residues. CDR1 SEHNR and CDR2 FQNEAQ come from the germline V gene (reference sequence). The V end lost 5 bases, the J end lost 4 bases, and 17 bases lay between the germline ends. This CDR3 reads CASSVYSSLSTEAFF. The CDR3 region has the DNA TGTGCCAGCAGCGTATACAGCAGTTTGAGCACTGAAGCTTTCTTT.

A remark on this clonotype: A much larger clone is a single base away; this may be a read error. V usage is TRBV5-1 and J usage is TRBJ2-7; D uncertain. This CDR3 has 14 residues. Germline V gene lookup returns CDR1 SGHRS and CDR2 YFSETQ. This CDR3 reads CASKEVLHTYGQYF. CDR3 nucleotide sequence: TGCGCCAGCAAGGAAGTCTTACACACCTACGGGCAGTACTTC.

J is TRBJ2-5 and V is TRBV10-3; 9 nucleotides line up with TRBD2. This CDR3 comprises 13 residues. The germline V gene encodes CDR1 ENHRY and CDR2 SYGVKD. J gave up 5 bases and V 10 bases, and 8 bases lay outside the gene matches. The DNA for the CDR3 is TGTGCCAGCAGCTCTAGCGGGATGGAGACCCAGTACTTC. Translation: CASSSSGMETQYF.

Ten or more counts support this clonotype. The V gene is TRBV6-1, the J gene TRBJ1-6; D remains ambiguous. The V gene lost 6 bases and the J gene lost 2 bases, with 17 bases spanning the gap. The CDR3 consists of 17 residues. Germline CDR1 reads MNHNS; CDR2 reads SASEGT. In nucleotides, the CDR3 is TGTGCCAGCAGAAAGGTCCCTTCCAGTCCCTATAATTCACCCCTCCACTTT. Translating it yields CASRKVPSSPYNSPLHF.

In regard to this clonotype: Being one base from a much bigger clone, this may be a read error. The chain is built from TRBV5-1 and TRBJ1-4; D gene uncertain. The ends were cut back, 5 bases at V and 0 bases at J, with 11 bases in the middle. CDR3 length equals 15 residues. Germline V gene data show CDR1 as SGHRS and CDR2 as YFSETQ. As DNA, the CDR3 is TGCGCCAGCAGTGCAGAGTCGTCAACTAATGAAAAACTGTTTTTT. Amino acids: CASSAESSTNEKLFF.

The sample holds many counts of this clonotype. This chain uses TRBV4-1 with TRBJ1-2; D is uncertain. The CDR3 loop spans 15 amino acids. Germline V lookup: CDR1 MGHRA, CDR2 YSYEKL. V gave up 2 bases and J gave up 6 bases, with 16 bases separating them. The CDR3 loop is CASSQSVTVSHGYTF. CDR3 nucleotide sequence: TGCGCCAGCAGCCAATCAGTCACGGTTTCCCATGGCTACACCTTC.

The rearrangement links TRBV29-1 to TRBJ1-2; no reliable D call. Germline-derived CDR1 and CDR2 are SQVTM and ANQGSEA. This CDR3 is 14 amino acids long. V was trimmed by 4 bases and J by 5 bases, leaving 17 bases between them. The CDR3 protein is CSVVPIGGLYGYTF. The CDR3 nucleotides read TGCAGCGTTGTTCCCATTGGAGGACTATATGGCTACACCTTC.

The chain has TRBV5-4 and TRBJ2-7; 8 bases line up with TRBD2. There are 15 residues in the CDR3. Germline CDR1 reads SGHNT; CDR2 reads YYREEE (reference sequence). Trimming at V came to 3 bases and at J to 4 bases, leaving 9 bases not matched to a gene. The CDR3 DNA reads TGTGCCAGCAGCTCTTCCGGGACTAGAATGTACGAGCAGTACTTC. Translating it yields CASSSSGTRMYEQYF.

This clonotype was recorded at least ten times. The chain combines TRBV9 with TRBJ1-1, with a tentative D call TRBD1 (5 bases). V lost 3 bases and J lost 3, with 12 bases in between. The CDR3 covers 14 residues. CDR1 and CDR2 from the germline V gene are SGDLS and YYNGEE. The CDR3 coding sequence is TGTGCCAGCAGCGCGGTCAGGGTTGACACTGAAGCTTTCTTT. Translating gives CASSAVRVDTEAFF.